The 14 T cell receptor beta chains given below trace back to one sample, sequenced in a study of beta chain features in type 1 diabetes. These receptors have no identified antigens. The investigators reverse transcribed all of the isolated RNA, so they sequenced expressed TCRB transcripts. Repertoires were generated with immunoSEQ multiplex PCR, while TCRdb's copy carries only in-frame clones and drops some. The table records about 650,000 clones, about an eighth of them present only once. Study-wide results and limits: Among patients with Type 1 diabetes, TCRB CDR3s were moderately but significantly shorter in every one of the four CD4+ subsets.

The sequenced sample consisted of naive CD4+ T cells from blood. The source of these receptors is a man between 25 and 39 years old with type 1 diabetes.

This clone was observed a few times. The V call is TRBV7-9, the J call TRBJ2-7, with TRBD2 matching over 10 bases. CDR3 length: 14 amino acids. Germline V lookup: CDR1 SEHNR, CDR2 FQNEAQ (reference sequence). Trimming cost V 5 bases and J 3 bases; bases outside gene matches: 4. Here the CDR3 reads CASSPPSGGYEQYF. The CDR3 DNA reads as TGTGCCAGCAGCCCTCCTAGCGGGGGCTACGAGCAGTACTTC.

The CDR3 protein is CASSGGFSNQPQHF. DNA of the CDR3: TGTGCCAGCAGTGGAGGGTTTAGCAATCAGCCCCAGCATTTT. This sequence joins TRBV2 and TRBJ1-5, with unresolved D. From germline, CDR1 is SNHLY and CDR2 FYNNEI. The CDR3 contains 14 residues. V dropped 4 bases and J dropped 0 bases, with 7 bases sitting between them. The full variable domain, with the rest looked up from reference TRBV2 and TRBJ1-5, is EPEVTQTPSHQVTQMGQEVILRCVPISNHLYFYWYRQILGQKVEFLVSFYNNEISEKSEIFDDQFSVERPDGSNFTLKIRSTKLEDSAMYFCASSGGFSNQPQHFGDGTRLSIL.

This clone has more than one count but fewer than ten. V and J are TRBV6-6 and TRBJ2-7, with D perhaps matching TRBD2 (6 bases). This CDR3 has 15 amino acids. V shed 7 bases and J shed 0 bases, with 16 bases lying between them. Germline V gives CDR1 MNHNY, CDR2 SVGAGI (reference sequence). The CDR3 reads CASTGTATFSYEQYF. The CDR3 nucleotides are TGTGCCAGCACCGGGACTGCAACTTTCTCCTACGAGCAGTACTTC.

The chain couples TRBV5-6 to TRBJ1-6; 8 positions agree with TRBD1. The CDR3 totals 14 residues. The ends lost 4 bases at V and 14 bases at J; junction bases unmatched: 11. Germline V gene lookup returns CDR1 SGHDT and CDR2 YYEEEE. The CDR3 nucleotides are TGTGCCAGCAGCCGCGGGACAGGACAGTTAGCCCTCCACTTT. Its protein product is CASSRGTGQLALHF.

The rearrangement joins TRBV19 to TRBJ1-1; weak D call: TRBD1 (6 bases). Germline CDR1 LNHDA, CDR2 SQIVND (reference sequence). Deletions cut 7 bases from V and 0 bases from J, with 12 bases between. The CDR3 totals 14 residues. CDR3 DNA sequence: TGTGCCAGTATATCAGGGGCCTTGAACACTGAAGCTTTCTTT. This encodes CASISGALNTEAFF. The full variable domain, completed using reference TRBV19 and TRBJ1-1, is DGGITQSPKYLFRKEGQNVTLSCEQNLNHDAMYWYRQDPGQGLRLIYYSQIVNDFQKGDIAEGYSVSREKKESFPLTVTSAQKNPTAFYLCASISGALNTEAFFGQGTRLTVV.

This chain connects TRBV4-1 to TRBJ2-2, with 9 bases lining up with TRBD2. Germline V gene lookup returns CDR1 MGHRA and CDR2 YSYEKL. V shed 2 bases and J 7 bases; nucleotides not matched to a gene: 17. The CDR3 runs 19 residues. In DNA, the CDR3 is TGCGCCAGCAGCCAAAGGCGGGGGTCTAGCGGGGCTACCGACGGGGAGCTGTTTTTT. This translates into CASSQRRGSSGATDGELFF.

The chain recombines TRBV6-5 with TRBJ2-7; D is unclear. The germline V gene has CDR1 MNHEY and CDR2 SVGAGI. The CDR3 is 16 amino acids. Trimming stripped 6 bases from V and 0 bases from J, with 18 bases between. In DNA, the CDR3 is TGTGCCAGCAGATACCAAGGAGATGCAAGCTCCTACGAGCAGTACTTC. Its protein is CASRYQGDASSYEQYF.

This clone was counted a few times. The chain recombines TRBV13 with TRBJ1-3; D is possibly TRBD1 (5 bases). With 4 bases removed from V and 1 base from J, the gap between germline ends came to 11 bases. The CDR3 has 15 amino acids. The germline gives CDR1 PRHDT, CDR2 FYEKMQ (reference sequence). CDR3 in DNA: TGTGCCAGCAGCTCCACTGACAGATCTGGAAACACCATATATTTT. Translated, it gives CASSSTDRSGNTIYF.

This clone has a handful of counts. The chain uses TRBV28 and TRBJ2-7; D may correspond to TRBD1 or TRBD2 (5 bases each). The germline CDR1 and CDR2 sequences are MDHEN and SYDVKM. V shed 6 bases and J shed 2 bases, with 11 bases lying between them. This CDR3 has 13 residues. The DNA of the CDR3 is TGTGCCAGCAGGAGGGACGGGACCTACGAGCAGTACTTC. It yields the protein CASRRDGTYEQYF.

This clone was seen only a few times. The V call is TRBV15, the J call TRBJ1-4, with 7 bases identical to TRBD1. The junction had 6 bases not matched to a gene; V was cut back by 3 bases and J by 8 bases. Germline CDR1 and CDR2: LNHNV and YYDKDF (reference sequence). The CDR3 extends over 14 amino acids. Here the CDR3 DNA reads TGTGCCACCAGCAGTGACAGGGTAGGAGAAAAACTGTTTTTT. Translated: CATSSDRVGEKLFF. Variable domain in full (rest from reference TRBV15 and TRBJ1-4): DAMVIQNPRYQVTQFGKPVTLSCSQTLNHNVMYWYQQKSSQAPKLLFHYYDKDFNNEADTPDNFQSRRPNTSFCFLDIRSPGLGDTAMYLCATSSDRVGEKLFFGSGTQLSVL.

V usage is TRBV29-1 and J usage is TRBJ1-1; D not certain. Looked up from germline, CDR1 is SQVTM and CDR2 is ANQGSEA. Trimming cost V 8 bases and J 4 bases, with 14 bases left between them. The CDR3 has 12 amino acids. The CDR3 is CSPAREGTEAFF. CDR3 bases: TGCAGCCCGGCTAGGGAAGGCACTGAAGCTTTCTTT. Full variable domain (rest looked up from reference TRBV29-1 and TRBJ1-1): SAVISQKPSRDICQRGTSLTIQCQVDSQVTMMFWYRQQPGQSLTLIATANQGSEATYESGFVIDKFPISRPNLTFSTLTVSNMSPEDSSIYLCSPAREGTEAFFGQGTRLTVV.

A few counts support this clone. The J gene is TRBJ2-3, the V gene TRBV29-1; TRBD2 agrees at 10 bases. The CDR3 totals 16 residues. With V trimmed by 4 bases and J by 1 base, 8 bases remained unmatched. The germline V gene encodes CDR1 SQVTM and CDR2 ANQGSEA. The CDR3 region has the DNA TGCAGCGTTGGTATTGGTACTAGCGGGGGCACAGATACGCAGTATTTT. It translates to CSVGIGTSGGTDTQYF.

J is TRBJ1-2 and V is TRBV9; D not resolved. The germline CDR1 and CDR2 sequences are SGDLS and YYNGEE. Trimming left V 4 bases short and J 3 bases short, with 10 bases between. The CDR3 contains 13 residues. The CDR3 here is CASSLRQDYGYTF. The CDR3 nucleotides read TGTGCCAGCAGCTTAAGACAAGACTATGGCTACACCTTC.

This clone showed up just a few times. The rearrangement links TRBV13 to TRBJ2-2; tentative D call: TRBD1 (6 bases). The CDR3 sequence is 14 residues long. Trimming left V 4 bases short and J 5 bases short, with 11 bases between. Germline CDR1 PRHDT, CDR2 FYEKMQ (reference sequence). The DNA of the CDR3 is TGTGCCAGCAGCTGGACCACAGGGACCGGGGAGCTGTTTTTT. The encoded protein is CASSWTTGTGELFF.